This T cell receptor beta chain was captured in a study of T cell repertoires in cytomegalovirus infection. The wider study: Epitope selection comprised recently identified HLA-C-restricted CMV epitopes and well-studied HLA-B-restricted CMV epitopes.

Points on this clonotype: What it binds is not known.

Looked up from germline, CDR1 is LGHNA and CDR2 is YSLEER. CDR3 length equals 17 residues. V lost 0 bases, J lost 0 bases, and 12 bases lay in between. Each CDR3 protein gets one entry after TCRdb re-called the reads with MiXCR. The sample contains fewer than 30,000 distinct CDR3 sequences, under 20% of which appear only once. The receptor comes from a human donor in good health (CMV status not recorded). Some clones in this sample may be carry-over from other donors' samples. This material consisted of CD8+ T cells from cultured PBMCs, taken from culture after CMV antigen stimulation. The chain links TRBV4-3 to TRBJ2-1; no definite D call. CDR3 residues: CASSQDIPQSSYNEQFF. DNA for the CDR3: TGCGCCAGCAGCCAAGATATCCCCCAGAGCTCCTACAATGAGCAGTTCTTC.